The entry that follows covers one T cell receptor beta chain sequence. Produced via immunoSEQ multiplex PCR; TCRdb's table is partial and in-frame only. The table lists about 330,000 clones, more than 70% of them singletons. This CDR3 region has 19 residues. CDR1 and CDR2 (germline): SGDLS, YYNGEE. Trimming cost V 0 bases and J 0 bases; bases outside gene matches: 11. The data belong to a study of blood T cell repertoires in COVID-19. The sequence was obtained from a woman aged 30 to 39 who had recovered from COVID-19. The sample was PBMCs or T cells enriched from blood (not recorded which). This rearrangement joins TRBV9 to TRBJ1-2; 10 bases match TRBD1. CDR3 sequence reads: CASSVGPTGTGASNYGYTF. The CDR3 DNA follows: TGTGCCAGCAGCGTAGGGCCGACCGGGACAGGGGCATCTAACTATGGCTACACCTTC. Supplemented by reference TRBV9 and TRBJ1-2, the full variable domain reads DSGVTQTPKHLITATGQRVTLRCSPRSGDLSVYWYQQSLDQGLQFLIQYYNGEERAKGNILERFSAQQFPDLHSELNLSSLELGDSALYFCASSVGPTGTGASNYGYTFGSGTRLTVV.